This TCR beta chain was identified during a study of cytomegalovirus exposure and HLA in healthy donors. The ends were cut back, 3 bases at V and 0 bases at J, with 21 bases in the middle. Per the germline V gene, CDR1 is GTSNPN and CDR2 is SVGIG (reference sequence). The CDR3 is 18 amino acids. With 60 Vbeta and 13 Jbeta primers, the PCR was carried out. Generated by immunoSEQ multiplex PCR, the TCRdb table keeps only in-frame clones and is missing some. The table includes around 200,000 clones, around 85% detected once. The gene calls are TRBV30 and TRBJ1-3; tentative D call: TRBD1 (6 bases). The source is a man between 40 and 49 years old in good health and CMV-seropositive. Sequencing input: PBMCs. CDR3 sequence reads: CAWSLGAGGGFSGNTIYF. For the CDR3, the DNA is TGTGCCTGGAGCCTGGGTGCGGGAGGGGGGTTCTCTGGAAACACCATATATTTT.